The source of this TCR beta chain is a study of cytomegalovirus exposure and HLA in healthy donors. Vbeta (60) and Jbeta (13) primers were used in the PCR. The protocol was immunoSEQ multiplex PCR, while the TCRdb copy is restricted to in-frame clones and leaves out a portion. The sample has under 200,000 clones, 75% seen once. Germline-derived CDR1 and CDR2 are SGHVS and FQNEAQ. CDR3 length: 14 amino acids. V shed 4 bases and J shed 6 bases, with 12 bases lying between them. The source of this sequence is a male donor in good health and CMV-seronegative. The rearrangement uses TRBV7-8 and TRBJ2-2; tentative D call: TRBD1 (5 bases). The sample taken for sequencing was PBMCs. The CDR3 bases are TGTGCCAGCAGCTGGACCAGGGTTGCCGGGGAGCTGTTTTTT. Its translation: CASSWTRVAGELFF.